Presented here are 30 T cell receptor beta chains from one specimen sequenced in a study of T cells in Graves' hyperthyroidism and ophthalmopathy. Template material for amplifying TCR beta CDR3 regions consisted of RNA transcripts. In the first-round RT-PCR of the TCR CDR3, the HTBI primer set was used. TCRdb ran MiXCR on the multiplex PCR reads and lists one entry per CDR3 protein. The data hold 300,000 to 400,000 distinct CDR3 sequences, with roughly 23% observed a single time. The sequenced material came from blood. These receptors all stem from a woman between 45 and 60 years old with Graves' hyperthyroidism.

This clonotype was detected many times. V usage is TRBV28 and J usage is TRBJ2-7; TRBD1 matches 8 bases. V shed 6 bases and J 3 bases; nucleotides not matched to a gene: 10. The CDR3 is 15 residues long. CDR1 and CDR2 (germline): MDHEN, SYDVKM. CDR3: CASRSPGGYFYEQYF. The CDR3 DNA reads TGTGCCAGCAGGTCCCCAGGGGGCTACTTCTACGAGCAGTACTTC.

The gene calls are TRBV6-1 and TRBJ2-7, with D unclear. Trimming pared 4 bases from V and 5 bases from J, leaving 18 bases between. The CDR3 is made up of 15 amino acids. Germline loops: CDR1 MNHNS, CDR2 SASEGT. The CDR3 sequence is CASSGGRPLRDEQYF. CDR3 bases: TGTGCCAGCAGTGGCGGACGCCCCCTGCGCGACGAGCAGTACTTC.

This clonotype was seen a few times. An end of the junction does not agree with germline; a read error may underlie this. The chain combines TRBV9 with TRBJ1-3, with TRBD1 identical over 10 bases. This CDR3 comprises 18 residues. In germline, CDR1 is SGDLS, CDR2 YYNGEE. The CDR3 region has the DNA TGTGCCAGCAGCGTAGGCCCTGCCGACAGGGGGCCAGGAAACATCATATATTTT. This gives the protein CASSVGPADRGPGNIIYF.

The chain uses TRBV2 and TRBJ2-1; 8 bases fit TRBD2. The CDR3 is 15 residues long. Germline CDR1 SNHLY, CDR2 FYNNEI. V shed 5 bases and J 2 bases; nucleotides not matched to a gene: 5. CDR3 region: CASSFGGAAYNEQFF. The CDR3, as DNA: TGTGCCAGCAGTTTCGGGGGGGCGGCCTACAATGAGCAGTTCTTC.

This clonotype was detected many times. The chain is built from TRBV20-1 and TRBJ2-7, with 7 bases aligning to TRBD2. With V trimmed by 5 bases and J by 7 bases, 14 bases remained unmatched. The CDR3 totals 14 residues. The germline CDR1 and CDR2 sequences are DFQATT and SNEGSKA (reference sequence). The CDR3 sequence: CSALGLVPPSEQYF. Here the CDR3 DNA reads TGCAGTGCTCTAGGACTAGTTCCCCCGTCTGAGCAGTACTTC.

CDR3 in amino acids: CASSERETSTDTQYF. CDR3 in DNA: TGTGCCAGCAGCGAGCGGGAGACTAGCACAGATACGCAGTATTTT. This rearrangement joins TRBV11-2 to TRBJ2-3; 8 positions match TRBD2. Germline trimming cut 5 bases from V and 0 bases from J; bases unmatched to any gene: 4. Germline CDR1 reads SGHAT; CDR2 reads FQNNGV. There are 15 residues in the CDR3.

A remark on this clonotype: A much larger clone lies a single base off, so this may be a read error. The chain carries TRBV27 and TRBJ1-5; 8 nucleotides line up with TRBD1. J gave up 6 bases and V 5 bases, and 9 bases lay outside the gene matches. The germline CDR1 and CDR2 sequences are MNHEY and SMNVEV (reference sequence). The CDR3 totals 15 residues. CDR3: CASSTQGAGGQPQHF. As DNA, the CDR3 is TGTGCCAGCAGTACCCAGGGGGCTGGTGGTCAGCCCCAGCATTTT.

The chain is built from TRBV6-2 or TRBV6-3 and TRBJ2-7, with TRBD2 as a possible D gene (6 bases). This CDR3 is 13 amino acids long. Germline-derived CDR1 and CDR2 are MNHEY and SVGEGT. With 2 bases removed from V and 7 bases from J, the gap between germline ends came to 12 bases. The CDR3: CASSYARGWEQYF. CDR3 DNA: TGTGCCAGCAGTTACGCACGGGGGTGGGAGCAGTACTTC.

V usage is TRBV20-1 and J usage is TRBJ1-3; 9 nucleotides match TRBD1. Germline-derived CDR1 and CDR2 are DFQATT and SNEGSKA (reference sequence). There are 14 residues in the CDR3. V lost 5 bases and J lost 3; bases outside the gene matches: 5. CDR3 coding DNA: TGCAGTGCTTCGGACAGGGGATATGGAAACACCATATATTTT. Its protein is CSASDRGYGNTIYF.

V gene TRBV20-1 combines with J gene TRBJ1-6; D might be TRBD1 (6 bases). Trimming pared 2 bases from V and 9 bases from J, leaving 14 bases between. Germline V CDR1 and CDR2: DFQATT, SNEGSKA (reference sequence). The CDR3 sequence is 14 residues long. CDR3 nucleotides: TGCAGTGCTAGAAAGGGGGTTTCAGGTTCACCCCTCCACTTT. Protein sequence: CSARKGVSGSPLHF.

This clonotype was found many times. CDR3 DNA: TGTGCCAGCAGTTCGCCCGGACAGGGGAACTATGGCTACACCTTC. This encodes CASSSPGQGNYGYTF. The gene calls are TRBV28 and TRBJ1-2; TRBD1 matches at 9 bases. Trimming cost V 4 bases and J 2 bases; bases outside gene matches: 5. The germline CDR1 and CDR2 sequences are MDHEN and SYDVKM. The CDR3 runs 15 residues.

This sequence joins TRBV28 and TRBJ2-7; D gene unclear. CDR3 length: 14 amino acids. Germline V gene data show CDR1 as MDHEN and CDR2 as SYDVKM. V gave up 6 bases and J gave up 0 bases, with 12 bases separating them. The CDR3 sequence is CASRDAGISYEQYF. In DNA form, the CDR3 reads TGTGCCAGCAGGGACGCAGGAATCTCCTACGAGCAGTACTTC.

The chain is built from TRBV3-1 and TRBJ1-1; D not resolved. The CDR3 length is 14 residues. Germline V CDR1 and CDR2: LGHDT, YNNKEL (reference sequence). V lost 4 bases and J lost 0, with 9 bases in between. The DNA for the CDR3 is TGTGCCAGCAGCCCCGGGAACCTGAACACTGAAGCTTTCTTT. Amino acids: CASSPGNLNTEAFF.

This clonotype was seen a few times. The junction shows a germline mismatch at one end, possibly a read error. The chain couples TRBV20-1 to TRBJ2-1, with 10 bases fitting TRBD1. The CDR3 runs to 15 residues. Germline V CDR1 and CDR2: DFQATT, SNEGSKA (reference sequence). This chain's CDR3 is CSVRGTGASYNEQFF. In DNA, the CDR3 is TGCAGTGTTAGAGGGACAGGGGCATCCTACAATGAGCAGTTCTTC.

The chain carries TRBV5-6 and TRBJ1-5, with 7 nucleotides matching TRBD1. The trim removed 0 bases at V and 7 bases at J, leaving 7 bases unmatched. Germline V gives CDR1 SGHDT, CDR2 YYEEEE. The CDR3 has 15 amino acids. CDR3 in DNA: TGTGCCAGCAGCTTGGAGGGACAGAGGGGACAGCCCCAGCATTTT. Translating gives CASSLEGQRGQPQHF.

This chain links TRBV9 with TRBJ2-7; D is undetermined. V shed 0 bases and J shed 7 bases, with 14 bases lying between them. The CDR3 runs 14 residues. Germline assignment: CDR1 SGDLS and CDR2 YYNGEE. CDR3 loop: CASSVGDGFGEQYF. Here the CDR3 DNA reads TGTGCCAGCAGCGTAGGGGATGGGTTTGGAGAGCAGTACTTC.

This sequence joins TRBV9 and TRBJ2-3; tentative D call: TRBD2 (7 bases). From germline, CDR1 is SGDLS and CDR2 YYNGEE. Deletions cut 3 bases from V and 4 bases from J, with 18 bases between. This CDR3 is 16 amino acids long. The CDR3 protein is CASSARGGGVADTQYF. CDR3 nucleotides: TGTGCCAGCAGCGCCAGAGGGGGGGGAGTGGCAGATACGCAGTATTTT.

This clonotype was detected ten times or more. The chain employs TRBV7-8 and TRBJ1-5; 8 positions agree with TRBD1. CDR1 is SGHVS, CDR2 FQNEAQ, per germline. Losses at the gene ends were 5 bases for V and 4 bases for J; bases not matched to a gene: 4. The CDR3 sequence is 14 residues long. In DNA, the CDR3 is TGTGCCAGCAGCCAGGGGGCATGGAATCAGCCCCAGCATTTT. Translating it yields CASSQGAWNQPQHF.

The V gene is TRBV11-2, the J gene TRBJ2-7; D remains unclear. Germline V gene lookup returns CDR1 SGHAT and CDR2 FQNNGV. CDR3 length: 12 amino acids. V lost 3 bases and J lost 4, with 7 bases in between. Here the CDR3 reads CASSFGKYEQYF. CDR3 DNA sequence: TGTGCCAGCAGCTTTGGCAAGTACGAGCAGTACTTC. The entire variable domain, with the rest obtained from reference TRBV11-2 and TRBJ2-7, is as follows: EAGVAQSPRYKIIEKRQSVAFWCNPISGHATLYWYQQILGQGPKLLIQFQNNGVVDDSQLPKDRFSAERLKGVDSTLKIQPAKLEDSAVYLCASSFGKYEQYFGPGTRLTVT.

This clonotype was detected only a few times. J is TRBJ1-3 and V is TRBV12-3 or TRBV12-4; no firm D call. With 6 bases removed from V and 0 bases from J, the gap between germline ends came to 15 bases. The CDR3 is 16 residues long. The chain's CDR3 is CASSYGRRRSGNTIYF. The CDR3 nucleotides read TGTGCCAGCAGCTACGGACGACGGCGCTCTGGAAACACCATATATTTT.

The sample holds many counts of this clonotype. The DNA of the CDR3 is TGTGCCTGGAGTGAGGGGACGGAGAATGGCTACACCTTC. The encoded protein is CAWSEGTENGYTF. The chain employs TRBV30 and TRBJ1-2, with D perhaps TRBD1 (5 bases). V was clipped by 1 base and J by 6 bases, with 12 bases between them. This CDR3 region has 13 residues. CDR1 GTSNPN and CDR2 SVGIG come from the germline V gene (reference sequence).

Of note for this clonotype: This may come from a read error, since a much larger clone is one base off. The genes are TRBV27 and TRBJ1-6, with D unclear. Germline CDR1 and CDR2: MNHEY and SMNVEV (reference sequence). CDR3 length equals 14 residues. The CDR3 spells CAISLGILKSPLHF. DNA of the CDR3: TGTGCCATCAGTCTAGGGATATTGAAATCACCCCTCCACTTT.

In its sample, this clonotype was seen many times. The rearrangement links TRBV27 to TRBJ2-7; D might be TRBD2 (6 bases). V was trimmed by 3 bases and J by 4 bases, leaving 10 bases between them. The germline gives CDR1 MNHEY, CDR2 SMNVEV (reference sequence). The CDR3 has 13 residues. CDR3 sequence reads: CASSFSGRYEQYF. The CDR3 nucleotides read TGTGCCAGCAGTTTTTCAGGGAGGTACGAGCAGTACTTC.

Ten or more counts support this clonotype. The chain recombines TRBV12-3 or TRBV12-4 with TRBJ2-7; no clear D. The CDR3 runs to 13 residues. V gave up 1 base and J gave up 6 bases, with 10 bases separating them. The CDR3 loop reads CASSLGVSPEQYF. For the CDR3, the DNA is TGTGCCAGCAGTTTAGGCGTCTCACCCGAGCAGTACTTC.

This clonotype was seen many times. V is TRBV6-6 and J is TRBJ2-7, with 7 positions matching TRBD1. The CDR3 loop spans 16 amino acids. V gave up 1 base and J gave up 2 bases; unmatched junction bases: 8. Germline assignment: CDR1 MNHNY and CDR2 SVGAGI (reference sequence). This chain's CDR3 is CASSYYFPDRPYEQYF. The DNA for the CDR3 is TGTGCCAGCAGTTACTATTTTCCGGACAGGCCCTACGAGCAGTACTTC.

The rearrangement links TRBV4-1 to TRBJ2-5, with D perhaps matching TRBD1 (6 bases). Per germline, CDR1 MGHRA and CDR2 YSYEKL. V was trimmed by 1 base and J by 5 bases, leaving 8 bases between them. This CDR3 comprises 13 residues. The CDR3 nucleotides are TGCGCCAGCAGCCAAGGGGACACCGAGACCCAGTACTTC. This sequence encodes CASSQGDTETQYF.

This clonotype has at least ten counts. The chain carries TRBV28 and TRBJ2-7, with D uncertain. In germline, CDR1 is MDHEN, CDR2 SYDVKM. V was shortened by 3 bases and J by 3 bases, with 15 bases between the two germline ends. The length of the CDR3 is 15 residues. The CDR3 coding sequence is TGTGCCAGCAGTTTCCACACTACCACCAGCTACGAGCAGTACTTC. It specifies CASSFHTTTSYEQYF.

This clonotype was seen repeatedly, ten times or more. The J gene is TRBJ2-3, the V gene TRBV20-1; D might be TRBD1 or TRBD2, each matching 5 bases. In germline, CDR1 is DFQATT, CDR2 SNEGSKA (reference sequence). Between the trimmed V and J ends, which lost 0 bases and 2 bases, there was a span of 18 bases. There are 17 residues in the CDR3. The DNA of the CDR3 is TGCAGTGCTAGAGATCACAGGTCGGACTTACTCACAGATACGCAGTATTTT. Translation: CSARDHRSDLLTDTQYF.

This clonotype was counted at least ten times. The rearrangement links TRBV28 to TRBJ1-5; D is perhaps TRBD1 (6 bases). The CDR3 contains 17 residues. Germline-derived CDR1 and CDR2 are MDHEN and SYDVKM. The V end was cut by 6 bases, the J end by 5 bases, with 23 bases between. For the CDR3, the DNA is TGTGCCAGCAGCCCGTGGGGGCTAACACGGGATCATCAGCCCCAGCATTTT. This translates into CASSPWGLTRDHQPQHF.

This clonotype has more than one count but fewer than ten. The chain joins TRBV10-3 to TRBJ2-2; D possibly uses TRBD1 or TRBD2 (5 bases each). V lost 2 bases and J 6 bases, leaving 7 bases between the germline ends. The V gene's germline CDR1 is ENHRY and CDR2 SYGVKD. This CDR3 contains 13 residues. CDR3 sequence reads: CAISERGPGELFF. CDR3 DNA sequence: TGTGCCATCAGTGAGAGGGGACCCGGGGAGCTGTTTTTT.